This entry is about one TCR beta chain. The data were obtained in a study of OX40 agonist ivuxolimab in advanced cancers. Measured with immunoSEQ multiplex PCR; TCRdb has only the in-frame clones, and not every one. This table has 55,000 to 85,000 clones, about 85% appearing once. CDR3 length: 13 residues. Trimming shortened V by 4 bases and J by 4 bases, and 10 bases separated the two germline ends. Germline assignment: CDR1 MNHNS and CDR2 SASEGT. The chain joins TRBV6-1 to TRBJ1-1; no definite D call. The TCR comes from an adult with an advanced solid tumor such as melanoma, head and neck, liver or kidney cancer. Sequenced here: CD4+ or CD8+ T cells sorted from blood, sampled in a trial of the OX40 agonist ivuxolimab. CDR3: CASSGLRGTEAFF. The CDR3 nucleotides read TGTGCCAGCAGTGGCCTCCGGGGCACTGAAGCTTTCTTT.